This TCR beta chain was profiled in a study of shared clonotypes between healthy human individuals. General study findings and limits: Deeper or shallower sequencing was expected to change how clonotypes are shared among donors.

Sequencing used immunoSEQ multiplex PCR; TCRdb keeps in-frame clones, though not all of them. Here the sample spans some 2.4 million clones, over 85% being singletons. On this clone itself: Its target is not known.

The specimen was naive CD4+ T cells from PBMCs. Subset denoted: CD45RA+ positively selected. The receptor comes from a man between 18 and 35 years old in good health. Some clones in this sample may be carry-over from other donors' samples.

The CDR3 spells CSVWTGRYTF. The CDR3 nucleotides are TGCAGCGTATGGACAGGGCGCTACACCTTC. This chain joins TRBV29-1 and TRBJ1-2; 8 bases align to TRBD1. Germline lookup yields CDR1 SQVTM and CDR2 ANQGSEA. V trimming: 6 bases; J trimming: 9 bases; junction bases outside the gene matches: 3. The CDR3 consists of 10 residues.